The clone carrying this T cell receptor (beta chain) was detected a few times. As yet, its antigen is unknown. TCRB transcripts that were expressed got sequenced, as all of the isolated RNA had been reverse transcribed. Here immunoSEQ multiplex PCR was the method, and the copy in TCRdb shows in-frame clones only, minus some. The repertoire has around 300,000 clones, roughly 8% of them found once; the top ten carry more than 0.9%. This sample is drawn from a study of beta chain features in type 1 diabetes. Study outcomes and limitations: Highly expressing activated T cells could be over-counted with a cDNA template. Junctions at VDJ sites from type 1 diabetes patients had fewer insertions and more deletions. A greater similarity of naive, central memory and Treg TCRB repertoires was seen among patients than among healthy donors.

CDR1 SEHNR and CDR2 FQNEAQ come from the germline V gene (reference sequence). Trimming cost V 3 bases and J 4 bases, with 11 bases left between them. This CDR3 region has 14 residues. Input material: central memory CD4+ T cells from blood. The rearrangement uses TRBV7-9 and TRBJ2-3, with D perhaps matching TRBD2 (6 bases). This sequence was found in a young woman in good health. CDR3 residues: CASSFEEGSDTQYF. CDR3 bases: TGTGCCAGCAGCTTTGAGGAGGGGTCAGATACGCAGTATTTT. The complete variable domain, with remaining parts taken from reference TRBV7-9 and TRBJ2-3, reads DTGVSQNPRHKITKRGQNVTFRCDPISEHNRLYWYRQTLGQGPEFLTYFQNEAQLEKSRLLSDRFSAERPKGSFSTLEIQRTEQGDSAMYLCASSFEEGSDTQYFGPGTRLTVL.